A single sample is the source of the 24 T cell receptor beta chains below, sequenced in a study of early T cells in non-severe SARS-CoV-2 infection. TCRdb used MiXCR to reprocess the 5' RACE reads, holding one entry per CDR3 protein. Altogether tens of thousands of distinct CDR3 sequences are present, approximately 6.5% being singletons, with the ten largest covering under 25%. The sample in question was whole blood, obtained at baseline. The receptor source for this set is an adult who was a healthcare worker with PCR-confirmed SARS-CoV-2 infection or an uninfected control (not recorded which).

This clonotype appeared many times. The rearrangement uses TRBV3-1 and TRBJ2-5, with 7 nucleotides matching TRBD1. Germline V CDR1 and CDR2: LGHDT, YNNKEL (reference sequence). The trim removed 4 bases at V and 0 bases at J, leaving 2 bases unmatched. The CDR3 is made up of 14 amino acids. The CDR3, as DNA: TGTGCCAGCAGCCCTACAGGGGACCAAGAGACCCAGTACTTC. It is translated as CASSPTGDQETQYF.

The CDR3 sequence: CASSPLGRGQFGTEAFF. As DNA, the CDR3 is TGTGCCAGCAGCCCATTAGGCAGGGGGCAGTTCGGCACTGAAGCTTTCTTT. The V and J genes are TRBV7-2 and TRBJ1-1, with TRBD1 matching over 8 bases. The CDR3 has 17 amino acids. Germline V gene lookup returns CDR1 SGHTA and CDR2 FQGNSA. After removal of 5 bases from V and 4 bases from J, the junction contained 15 bases not matched to a gene.

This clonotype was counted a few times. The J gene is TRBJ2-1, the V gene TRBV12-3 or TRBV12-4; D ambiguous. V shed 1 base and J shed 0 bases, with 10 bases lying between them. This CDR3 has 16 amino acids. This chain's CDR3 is CASSLDSVSSYNEQFF. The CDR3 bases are TGTGCCAGCAGTTTAGACTCAGTTAGCTCCTACAATGAGCAGTTCTTC.

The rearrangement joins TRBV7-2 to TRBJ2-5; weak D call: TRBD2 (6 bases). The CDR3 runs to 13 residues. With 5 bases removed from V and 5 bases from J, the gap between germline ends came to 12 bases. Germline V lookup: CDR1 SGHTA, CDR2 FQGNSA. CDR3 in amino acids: CASSLSGGETQYF. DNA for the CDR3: TGTGCCAGCAGCCTCTCCGGAGGGGAGACCCAGTACTTC. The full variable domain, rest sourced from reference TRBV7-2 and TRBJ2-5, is GAGVSQSPSNKVTEKGKDVELRCDPISGHTALYWYRQSLGQGLEFLIYFQGNSAPDKSGLPSDRFSAERTGGSVSTLTIQRTQQEDSAVYLCASSLSGGETQYFGPGTRLLVL.

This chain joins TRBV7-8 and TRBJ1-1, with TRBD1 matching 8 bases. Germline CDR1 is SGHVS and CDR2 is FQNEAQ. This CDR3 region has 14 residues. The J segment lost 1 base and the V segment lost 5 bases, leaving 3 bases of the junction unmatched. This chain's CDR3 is CASSRGQGNTEAFF. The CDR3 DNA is TGTGCCAGCAGCCGTGGACAGGGGAACACTGAAGCTTTCTTT. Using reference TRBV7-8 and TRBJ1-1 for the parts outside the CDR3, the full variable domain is GAGVSQSPRYKVAKRGQDVALRCDPISGHVSLFWYQQALGQGPEFLTYFQNEAQLDKSGLPSDRFFAERPEGSVSTLKIQRTQQEDSAVYLCASSRGQGNTEAFFGQGTRLTVV.

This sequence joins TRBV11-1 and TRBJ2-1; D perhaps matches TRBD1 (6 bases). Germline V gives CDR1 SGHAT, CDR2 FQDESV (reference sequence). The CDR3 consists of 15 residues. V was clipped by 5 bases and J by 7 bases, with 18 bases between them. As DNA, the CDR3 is TGTGCCAGCAGCCCCCGGCCAGGGGATCGGAATGAGCAGTTCTTC. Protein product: CASSPRPGDRNEQFF.

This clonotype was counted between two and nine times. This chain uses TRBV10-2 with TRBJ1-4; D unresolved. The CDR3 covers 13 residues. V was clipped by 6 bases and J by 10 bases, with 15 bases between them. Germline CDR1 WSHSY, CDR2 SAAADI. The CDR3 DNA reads TGCGCCAGCAGAACCCTTTACGTCGGAAAACTGTTTTTT. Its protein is CASRTLYVGKLFF.

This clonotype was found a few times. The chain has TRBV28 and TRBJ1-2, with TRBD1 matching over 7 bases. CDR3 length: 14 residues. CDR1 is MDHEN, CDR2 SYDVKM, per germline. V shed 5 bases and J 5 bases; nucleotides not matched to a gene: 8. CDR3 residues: CASSPPGQLYGYTF. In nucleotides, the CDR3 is TGTGCCAGCAGTCCTCCGGGACAGCTTTATGGCTACACCTTC.

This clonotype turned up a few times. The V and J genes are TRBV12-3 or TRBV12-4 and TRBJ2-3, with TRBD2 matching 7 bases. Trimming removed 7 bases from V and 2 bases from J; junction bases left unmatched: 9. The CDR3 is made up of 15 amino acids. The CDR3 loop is CASTKGEGHTDTQYF. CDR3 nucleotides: TGTGCCAGCACAAAAGGGGAGGGGCACACAGATACGCAGTATTTT.

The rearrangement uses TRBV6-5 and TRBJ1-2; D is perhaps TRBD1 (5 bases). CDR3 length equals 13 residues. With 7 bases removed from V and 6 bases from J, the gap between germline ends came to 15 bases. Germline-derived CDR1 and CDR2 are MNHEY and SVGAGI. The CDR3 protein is CASNRREGDGYTF. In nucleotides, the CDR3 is TGTGCCAGCAATCGCAGGGAAGGGGATGGCTACACCTTC.

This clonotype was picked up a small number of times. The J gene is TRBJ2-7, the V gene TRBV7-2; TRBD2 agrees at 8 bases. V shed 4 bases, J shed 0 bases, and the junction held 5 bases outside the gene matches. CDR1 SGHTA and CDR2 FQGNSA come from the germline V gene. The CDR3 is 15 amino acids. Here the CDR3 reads CASSSGLVISYEQYF. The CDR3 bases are TGTGCCAGCAGCTCGGGACTAGTGATCTCCTACGAGCAGTACTTC.

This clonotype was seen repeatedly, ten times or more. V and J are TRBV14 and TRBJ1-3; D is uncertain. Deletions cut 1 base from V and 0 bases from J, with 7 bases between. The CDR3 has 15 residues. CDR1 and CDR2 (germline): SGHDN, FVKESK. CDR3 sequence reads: CASSQGATSGNTIYF. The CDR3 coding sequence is TGTGCCAGCAGCCAAGGGGCCACCTCTGGAAACACCATATATTTT.

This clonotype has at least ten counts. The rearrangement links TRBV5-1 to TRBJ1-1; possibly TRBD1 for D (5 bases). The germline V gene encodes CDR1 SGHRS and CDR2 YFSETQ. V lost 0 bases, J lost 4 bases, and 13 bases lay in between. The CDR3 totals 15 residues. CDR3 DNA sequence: TGCGCCAGCAGCTTGGGAGGGGTGAGTGGCACTGAAGCTTTCTTT. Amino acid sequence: CASSLGGVSGTEAFF.

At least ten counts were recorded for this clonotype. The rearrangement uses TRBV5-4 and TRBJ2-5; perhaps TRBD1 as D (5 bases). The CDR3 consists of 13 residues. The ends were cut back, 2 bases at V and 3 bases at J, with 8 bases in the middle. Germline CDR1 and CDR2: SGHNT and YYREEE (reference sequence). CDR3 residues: CASSFGREETQYF. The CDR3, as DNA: TGTGCCAGCAGCTTCGGCAGGGAAGAGACCCAGTACTTC. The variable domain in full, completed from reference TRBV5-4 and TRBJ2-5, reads ETGVTQSPTHLIKTRGQQVTLRCSSQSGHNTVSWYQQALGQGPQFIFQYYREEENGRGNFPPRFSGLQFPNYSSELNVNALELDDSALYLCASSFGREETQYFGPGTRLLVL.

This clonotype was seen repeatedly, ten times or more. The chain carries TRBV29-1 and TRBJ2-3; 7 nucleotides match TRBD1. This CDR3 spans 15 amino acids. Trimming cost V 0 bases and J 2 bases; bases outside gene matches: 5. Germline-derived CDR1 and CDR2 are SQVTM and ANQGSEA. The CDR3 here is CSVEDRDRPTDTQYF. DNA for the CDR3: TGCAGCGTTGAAGACCGGGACAGACCCACAGATACGCAGTATTTT.

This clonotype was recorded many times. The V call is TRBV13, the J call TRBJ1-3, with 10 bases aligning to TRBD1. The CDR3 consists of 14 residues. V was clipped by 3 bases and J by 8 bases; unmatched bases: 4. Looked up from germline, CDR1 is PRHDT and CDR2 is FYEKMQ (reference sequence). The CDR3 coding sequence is TGTGCCAGCAGCTTTGGGGGACAGGGGCACACCATATATTTT. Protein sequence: CASSFGGQGHTIYF.

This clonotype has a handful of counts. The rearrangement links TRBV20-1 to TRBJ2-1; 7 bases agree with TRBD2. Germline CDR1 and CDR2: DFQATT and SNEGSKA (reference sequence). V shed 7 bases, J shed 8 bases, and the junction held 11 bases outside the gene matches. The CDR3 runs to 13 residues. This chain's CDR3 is CSGGGSSGDEQFF. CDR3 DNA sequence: TGCAGTGGGGGGGGATCTAGCGGCGATGAGCAGTTCTTC.

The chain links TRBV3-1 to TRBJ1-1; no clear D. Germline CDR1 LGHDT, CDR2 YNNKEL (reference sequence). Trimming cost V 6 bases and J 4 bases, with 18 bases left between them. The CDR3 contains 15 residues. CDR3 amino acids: CASRRIGRPGTEAFF. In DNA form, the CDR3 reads TGTGCCAGCAGACGGATAGGGAGGCCGGGCACTGAAGCTTTCTTT.

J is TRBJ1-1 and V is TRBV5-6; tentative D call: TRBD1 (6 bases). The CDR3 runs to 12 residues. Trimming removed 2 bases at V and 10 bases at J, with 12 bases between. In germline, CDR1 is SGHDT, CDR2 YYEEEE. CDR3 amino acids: CASSFAGGRAFF. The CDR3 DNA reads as TGTGCCAGCAGCTTCGCCGGGGGCAGAGCTTTCTTT.

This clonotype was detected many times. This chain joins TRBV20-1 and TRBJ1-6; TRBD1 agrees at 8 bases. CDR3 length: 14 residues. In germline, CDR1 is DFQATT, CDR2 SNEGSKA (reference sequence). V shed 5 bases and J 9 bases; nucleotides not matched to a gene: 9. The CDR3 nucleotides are TGCAGTGCTCGTGGACAGGGTGATTTTTCACCCCTCCACTTT. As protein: CSARGQGDFSPLHF.

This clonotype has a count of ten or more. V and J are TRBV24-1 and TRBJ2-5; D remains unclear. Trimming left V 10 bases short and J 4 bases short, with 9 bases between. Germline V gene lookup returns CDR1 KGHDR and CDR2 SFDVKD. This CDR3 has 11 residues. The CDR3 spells CATARGETQYF. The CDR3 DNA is TGTGCCACAGCTCGTGGAGAGACCCAGTACTTC.

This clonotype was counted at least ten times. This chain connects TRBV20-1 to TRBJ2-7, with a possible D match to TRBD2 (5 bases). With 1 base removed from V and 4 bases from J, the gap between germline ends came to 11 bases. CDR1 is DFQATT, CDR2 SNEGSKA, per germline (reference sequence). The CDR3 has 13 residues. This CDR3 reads CSARGLEGYEQYF. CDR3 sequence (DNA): TGCAGTGCTAGAGGCCTAGAGGGATACGAGCAGTACTTC.

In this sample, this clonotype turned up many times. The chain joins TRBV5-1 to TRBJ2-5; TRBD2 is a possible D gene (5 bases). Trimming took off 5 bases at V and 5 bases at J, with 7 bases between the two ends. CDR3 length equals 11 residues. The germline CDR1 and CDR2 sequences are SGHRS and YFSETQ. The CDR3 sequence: CASRWEETQYF. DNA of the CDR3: TGCGCCAGCAGATGGGAGGAGACCCAGTACTTC.

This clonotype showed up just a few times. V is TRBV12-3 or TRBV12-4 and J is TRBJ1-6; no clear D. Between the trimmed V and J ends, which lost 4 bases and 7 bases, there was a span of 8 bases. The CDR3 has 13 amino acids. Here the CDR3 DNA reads TGTGCCAGCAGTTCCTCCGGGAATTCACCCCTCCACTTT. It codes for CASSSSGNSPLHF.